This T cell receptor (beta chain) was found in a study of blood T cell repertoires in COVID-19. V lost 2 bases and J lost 5; bases outside the gene matches: 9. Per the germline V gene, CDR1 is MNHEY and CDR2 is SVGAGI. The CDR3 length is 16 residues. Clones were read by immunoSEQ multiplex PCR, and TCRdb kept only the in-frame ones, dropping some. The top ten clones hold roughly 2.5% of a sample with approximately 210,000 clones, roughly 85% of them seen once. The sequenced sample was peripheral blood. This TCR was recovered from a woman aged 40-49 years with active or convalescent COVID-19. The chain is built from TRBV6-5 and TRBJ2-5, with 9 nucleotides matching TRBD2. CDR3 in amino acids: CASSYGGAGGRETQYF. CDR3 nucleotides: TGTGCCAGCAGTTACGGCGGTGCGGGAGGGAGGGAGACCCAGTACTTC.